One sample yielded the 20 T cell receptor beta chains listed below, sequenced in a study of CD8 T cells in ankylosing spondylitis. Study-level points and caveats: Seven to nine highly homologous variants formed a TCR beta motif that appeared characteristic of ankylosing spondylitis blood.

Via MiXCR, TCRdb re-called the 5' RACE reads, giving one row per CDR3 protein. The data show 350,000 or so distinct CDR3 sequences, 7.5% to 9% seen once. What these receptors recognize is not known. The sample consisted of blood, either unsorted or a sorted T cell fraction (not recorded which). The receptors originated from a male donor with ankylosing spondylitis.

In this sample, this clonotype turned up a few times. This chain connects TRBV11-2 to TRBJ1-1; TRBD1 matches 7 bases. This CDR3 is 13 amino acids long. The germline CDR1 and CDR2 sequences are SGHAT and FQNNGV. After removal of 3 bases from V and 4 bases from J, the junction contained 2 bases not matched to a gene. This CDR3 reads CASSLTGFTEAFF. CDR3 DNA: TGTGCCAGCAGCTTGACAGGGTTCACTGAAGCTTTCTTT.

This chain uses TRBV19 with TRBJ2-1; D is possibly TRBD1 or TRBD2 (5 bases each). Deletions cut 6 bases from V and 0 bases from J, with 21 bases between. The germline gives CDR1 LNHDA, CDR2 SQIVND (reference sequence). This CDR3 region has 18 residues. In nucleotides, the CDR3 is TGTGCCAGTAGCCCCTCGTGGGGACCGAGGAGCTCCTACAATGAGCAGTTCTTC. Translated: CASSPSWGPRSSYNEQFF.

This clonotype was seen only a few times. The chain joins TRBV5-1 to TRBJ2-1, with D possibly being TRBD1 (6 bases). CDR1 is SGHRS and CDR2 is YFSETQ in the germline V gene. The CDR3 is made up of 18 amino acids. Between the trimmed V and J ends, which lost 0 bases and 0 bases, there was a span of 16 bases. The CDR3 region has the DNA TGCGCCAGCAGCTTGGGAGGGGGATCATACAACTCCTACAATGAGCAGTTCTTC. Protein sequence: CASSLGGGSYNSYNEQFF.

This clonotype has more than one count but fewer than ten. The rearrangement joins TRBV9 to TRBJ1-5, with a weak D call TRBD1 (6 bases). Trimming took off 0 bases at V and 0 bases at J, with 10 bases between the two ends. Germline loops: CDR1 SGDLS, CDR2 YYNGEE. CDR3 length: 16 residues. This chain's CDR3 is CASSVGQDISNQPQHF. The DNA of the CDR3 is TGTGCCAGCAGCGTAGGACAGGACATTAGCAATCAGCCCCAGCATTTT.

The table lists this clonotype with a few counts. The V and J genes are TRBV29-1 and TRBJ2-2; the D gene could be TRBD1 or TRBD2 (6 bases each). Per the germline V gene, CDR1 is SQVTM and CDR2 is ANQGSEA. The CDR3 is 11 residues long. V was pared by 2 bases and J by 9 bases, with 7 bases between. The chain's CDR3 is CSVERGRELFF. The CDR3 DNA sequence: TGCAGCGTTGAACGGGGGCGGGAGCTGTTTTTT.

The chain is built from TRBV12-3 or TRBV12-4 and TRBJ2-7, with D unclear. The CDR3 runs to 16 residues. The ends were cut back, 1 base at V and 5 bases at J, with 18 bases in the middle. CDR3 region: CASSLGGTRPVDEQYF. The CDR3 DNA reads TGTGCCAGCAGTTTAGGAGGTACCAGGCCGGTGGACGAGCAGTACTTC.

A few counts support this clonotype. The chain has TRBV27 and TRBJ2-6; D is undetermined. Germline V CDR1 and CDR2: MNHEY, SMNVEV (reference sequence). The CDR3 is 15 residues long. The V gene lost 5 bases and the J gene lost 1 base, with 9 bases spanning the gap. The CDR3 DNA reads TGTGCCAGCAGTCCCCCATGGTCTGGGGCCAACGTCCTGACTTTC. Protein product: CASSPPWSGANVLTF.

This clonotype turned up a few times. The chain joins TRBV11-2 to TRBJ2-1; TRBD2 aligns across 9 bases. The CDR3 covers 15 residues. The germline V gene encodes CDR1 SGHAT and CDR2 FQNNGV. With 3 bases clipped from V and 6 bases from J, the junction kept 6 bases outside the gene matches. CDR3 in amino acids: CASSFRGAGGNEQFF. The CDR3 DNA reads TGTGCCAGCAGCTTCCGCGGAGCGGGAGGCAATGAGCAGTTCTTC.

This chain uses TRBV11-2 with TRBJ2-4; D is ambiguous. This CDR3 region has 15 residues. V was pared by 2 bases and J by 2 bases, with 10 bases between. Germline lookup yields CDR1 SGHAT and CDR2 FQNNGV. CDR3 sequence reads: CASSLRFGSKNIQYF. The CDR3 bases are TGTGCCAGCAGCTTACGGTTTGGGTCCAAAAACATTCAGTACTTC.

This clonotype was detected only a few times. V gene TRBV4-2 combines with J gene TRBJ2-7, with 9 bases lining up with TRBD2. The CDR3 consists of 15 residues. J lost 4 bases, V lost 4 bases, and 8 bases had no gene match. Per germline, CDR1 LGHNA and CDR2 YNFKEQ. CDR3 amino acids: CASSPRVSGSYEQYF. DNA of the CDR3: TGTGCCAGCAGCCCTCGGGTTAGCGGGAGTTACGAGCAGTACTTC.

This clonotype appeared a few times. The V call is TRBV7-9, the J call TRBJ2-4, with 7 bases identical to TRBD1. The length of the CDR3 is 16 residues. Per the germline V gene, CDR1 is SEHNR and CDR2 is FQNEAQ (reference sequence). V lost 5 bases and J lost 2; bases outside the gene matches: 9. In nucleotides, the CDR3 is TGTGCCAGCAGCAAAGACAGGGTTCAAACCAAAAACATTCAGTACTTC. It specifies CASSKDRVQTKNIQYF.

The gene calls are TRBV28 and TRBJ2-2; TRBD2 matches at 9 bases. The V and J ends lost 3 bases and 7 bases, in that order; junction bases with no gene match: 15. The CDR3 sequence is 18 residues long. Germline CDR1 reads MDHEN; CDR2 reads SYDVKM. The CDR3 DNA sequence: TGTGCCAGCAGTTTCGCTTTGTTAGCGGGAGTAATTAACGGGGAGCTGTTTTTT. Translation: CASSFALLAGVINGELFF.

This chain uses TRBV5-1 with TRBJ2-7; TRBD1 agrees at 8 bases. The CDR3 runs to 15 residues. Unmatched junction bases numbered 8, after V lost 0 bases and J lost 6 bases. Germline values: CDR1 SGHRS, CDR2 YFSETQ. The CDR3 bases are TGCGCCAGCAGCTTGGTCGTGGGACAGGAGGGCGAGCAGTACTTC. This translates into CASSLVVGQEGEQYF.

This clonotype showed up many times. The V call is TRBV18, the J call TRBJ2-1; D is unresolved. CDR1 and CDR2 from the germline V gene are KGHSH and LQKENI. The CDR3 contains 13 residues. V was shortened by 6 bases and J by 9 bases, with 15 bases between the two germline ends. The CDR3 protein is CASSGFDFGEQFF. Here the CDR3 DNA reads TGTGCCAGCTCCGGCTTTGATTTTGGTGAGCAGTTCTTC.

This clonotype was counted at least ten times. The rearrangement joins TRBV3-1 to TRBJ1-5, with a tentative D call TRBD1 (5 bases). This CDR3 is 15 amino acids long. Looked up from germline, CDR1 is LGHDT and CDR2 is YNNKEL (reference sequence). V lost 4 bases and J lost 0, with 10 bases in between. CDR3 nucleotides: TGTGCCAGCAGCCTTACGGGGCATAGCAATCAGCCCCAGCATTTT. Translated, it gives CASSLTGHSNQPQHF.

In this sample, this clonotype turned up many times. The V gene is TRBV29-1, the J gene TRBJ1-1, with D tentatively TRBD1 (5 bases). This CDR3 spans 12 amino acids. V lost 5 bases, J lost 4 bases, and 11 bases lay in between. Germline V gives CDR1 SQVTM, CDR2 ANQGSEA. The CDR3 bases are TGCAGCGTTCACGACAGAGGCACTGAAGCTTTCTTT. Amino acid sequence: CSVHDRGTEAFF.

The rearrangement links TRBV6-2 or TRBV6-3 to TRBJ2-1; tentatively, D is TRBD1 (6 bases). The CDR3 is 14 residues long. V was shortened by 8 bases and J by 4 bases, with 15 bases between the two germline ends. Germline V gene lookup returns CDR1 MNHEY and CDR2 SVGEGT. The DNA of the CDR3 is TGTGCCAGCTCGGAGACAGGTATTTACAATGAGCAGTTCTTC. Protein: CASSETGIYNEQFF.

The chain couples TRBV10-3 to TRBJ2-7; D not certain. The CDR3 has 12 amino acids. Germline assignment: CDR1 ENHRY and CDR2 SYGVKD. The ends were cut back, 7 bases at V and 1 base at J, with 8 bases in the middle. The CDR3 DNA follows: TGTGCCATCAAGGGCAGTTCCTACGAGCAGTACTTC. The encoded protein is CAIKGSSYEQYF.

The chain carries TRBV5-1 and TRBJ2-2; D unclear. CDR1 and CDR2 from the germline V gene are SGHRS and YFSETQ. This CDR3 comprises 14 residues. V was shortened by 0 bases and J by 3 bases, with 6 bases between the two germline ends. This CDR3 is CASSLGEHTGELFF. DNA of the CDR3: TGCGCCAGCAGCTTGGGGGAACACACCGGGGAGCTGTTTTTT.

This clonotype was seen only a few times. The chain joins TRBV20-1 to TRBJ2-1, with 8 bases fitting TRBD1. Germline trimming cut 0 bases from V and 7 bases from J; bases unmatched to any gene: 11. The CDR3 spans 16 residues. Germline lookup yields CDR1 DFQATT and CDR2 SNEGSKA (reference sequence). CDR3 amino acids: CSARDLGAGGYNEQFF. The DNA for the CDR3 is TGCAGTGCTAGAGATTTAGGGGCAGGGGGCTATAATGAGCAGTTCTTC.